This record concerns one T cell receptor beta chain sequence. The source of the sample is a study of cytomegalovirus exposure and HLA in healthy donors. Vbeta (60) and Jbeta (13) primers were used in the PCR. Measured with immunoSEQ multiplex PCR; TCRdb has only the in-frame clones, and not every one. The table lists some 240,000 clones, roughly 80% of them singletons. The ends lost 6 bases at V and 11 bases at J; junction bases unmatched: 15. The germline V gene has CDR1 MDHEN and CDR2 SYDVKM. The CDR3 extends over 17 amino acids. The TCR comes from a male donor in good health and CMV-seronegative. V gene TRBV28 combines with J gene TRBJ1-6, with 11 positions matching TRBD1. The sample consisted of PBMCs. CDR3 DNA: TGTGCCAGCAGGCTGGTGATCCTAAGGGACAGGGGGGCACCCCTCCACTTT. Translating gives CASRLVILRDRGAPLHF.